The clone carrying this T cell receptor beta chain was seen only once. Across under 25 US areas, participants ranged in age from about 18 to 90 years. Assignment of participants to cohorts was predicated upon participant-reported clinical history. Germline CDR1 is SEHNR and CDR2 is FQNEAQ (reference sequence). The CDR3 spans 15 residues. Trimming stripped 1 base from V and 2 bases from J, with 11 bases between. This sample stems from a study of blood T cell repertoires in COVID-19. Looking at the study overall: Sources were T cells, B-cell-depleted T cells, or PBMCs; the material itself was cDNA or gDNA.

Measured with immunoSEQ multiplex PCR; TCRdb has only the in-frame clones, and not every one. The profile covers approximately 220,000 clones, with around 83% appearing a single time and 1.3% taken by the ten largest. Material: PBMCs or T cells enriched from blood (not recorded which). The clonotype comes from a woman aged 40 to 49 with acute COVID-19. The chain employs TRBV7-9 and TRBJ2-5; a weak D match, TRBD1 (6 bases). CDR3 bases: TGTGCCAGCAGCTTAGGTAGTCAGGGGCAAGAGACCCAGTACTTC. This codes for CASSLGSQGQETQYF.